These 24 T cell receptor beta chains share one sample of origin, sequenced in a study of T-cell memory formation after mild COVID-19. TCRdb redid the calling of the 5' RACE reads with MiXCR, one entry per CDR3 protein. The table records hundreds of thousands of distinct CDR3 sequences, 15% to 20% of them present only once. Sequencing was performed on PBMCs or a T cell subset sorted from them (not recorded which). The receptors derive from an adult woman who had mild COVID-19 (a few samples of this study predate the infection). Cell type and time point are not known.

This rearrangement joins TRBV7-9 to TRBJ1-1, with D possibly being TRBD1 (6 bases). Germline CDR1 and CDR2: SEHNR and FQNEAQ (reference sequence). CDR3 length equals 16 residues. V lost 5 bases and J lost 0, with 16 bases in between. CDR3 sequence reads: CASSPEVPGVNTEAFF. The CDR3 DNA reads TGTGCCAGCAGCCCAGAGGTCCCAGGGGTGAACACTGAAGCTTTCTTT.

The CDR3 coding sequence is TGTGCCAGCAGCTTAAAGGACGGGTCGGTCACAGATACGCAGTATTTT. Translated: CASSLKDGSVTDTQYF. The chain carries TRBV7-9 and TRBJ2-3; D gene ambiguous. The CDR3 has 16 residues. The V end lost 2 bases, the J end lost 2 bases, and 14 bases lay between the germline ends. Germline V gene lookup returns CDR1 SEHNR and CDR2 FQNEAQ (reference sequence).

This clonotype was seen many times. The CDR3 nucleotides are TGTGCCAGCAGCTCCCAGAGCGCCGAGACAACCTACGAGCAGTACTTC. This translates into CASSSQSAETTYEQYF. The gene calls are TRBV7-6 and TRBJ2-7; no firm D call. With 4 bases removed from V and 2 bases from J, the gap between germline ends came to 18 bases. The CDR3 covers 16 residues. The V gene's germline CDR1 is SGHVS and CDR2 FNYEAQ.

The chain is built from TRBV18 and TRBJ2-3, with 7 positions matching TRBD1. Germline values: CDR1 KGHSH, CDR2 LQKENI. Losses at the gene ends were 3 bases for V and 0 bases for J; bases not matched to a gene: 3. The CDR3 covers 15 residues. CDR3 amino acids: CASSPQTGSTDTQYF. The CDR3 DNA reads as TGTGCCAGCTCACCTCAGACAGGGAGCACAGATACGCAGTATTTT.

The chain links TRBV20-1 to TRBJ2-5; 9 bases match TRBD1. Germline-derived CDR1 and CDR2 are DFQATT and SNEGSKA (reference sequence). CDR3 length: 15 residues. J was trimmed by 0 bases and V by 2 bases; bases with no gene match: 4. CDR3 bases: TGCAGTGCTAGACCTGACAGGGGGAACCAAGAGACCCAGTACTTC. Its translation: CSARPDRGNQETQYF.

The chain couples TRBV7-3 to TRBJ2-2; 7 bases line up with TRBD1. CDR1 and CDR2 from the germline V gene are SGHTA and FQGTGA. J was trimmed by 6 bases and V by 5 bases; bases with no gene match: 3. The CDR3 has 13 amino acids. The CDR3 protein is CASSTQGAGELFF. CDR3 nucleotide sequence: TGTGCCAGCAGCACGCAGGGGGCCGGGGAGCTGTTTTTT. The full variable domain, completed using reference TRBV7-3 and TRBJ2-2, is GAGVSQTPSNKVTEKGKYVELRCDPISGHTALYWYRQSLGQGPEFLIYFQGTGAADDSGLPNDRFFAVRPEGSVSTLKIQRTERGDSAVYLCASSTQGAGELFFGEGSRLTVL.

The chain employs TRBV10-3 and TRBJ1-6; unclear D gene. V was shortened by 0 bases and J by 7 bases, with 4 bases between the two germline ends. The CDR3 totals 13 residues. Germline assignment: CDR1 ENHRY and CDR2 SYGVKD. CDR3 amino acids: CAISESPNSPLHF. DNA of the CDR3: TGTGCCATCAGTGAGTCCCCGAATTCACCCCTCCACTTT.

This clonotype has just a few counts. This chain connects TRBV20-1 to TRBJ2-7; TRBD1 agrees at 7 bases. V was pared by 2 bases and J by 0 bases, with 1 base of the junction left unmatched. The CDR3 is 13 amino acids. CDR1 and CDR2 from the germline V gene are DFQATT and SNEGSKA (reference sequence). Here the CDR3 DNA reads TGCAGTGCTAGACGGGACAGCTCCTACGAGCAGTACTTC. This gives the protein CSARRDSSYEQYF.

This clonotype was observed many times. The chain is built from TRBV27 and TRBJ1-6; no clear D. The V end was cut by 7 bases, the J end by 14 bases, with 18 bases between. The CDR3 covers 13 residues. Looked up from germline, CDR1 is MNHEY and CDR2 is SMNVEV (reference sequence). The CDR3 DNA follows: TGTGCCAGCACACCGCAAGGAGGGAGGGCCCTCCACTTT. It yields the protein CASTPQGGRALHF.

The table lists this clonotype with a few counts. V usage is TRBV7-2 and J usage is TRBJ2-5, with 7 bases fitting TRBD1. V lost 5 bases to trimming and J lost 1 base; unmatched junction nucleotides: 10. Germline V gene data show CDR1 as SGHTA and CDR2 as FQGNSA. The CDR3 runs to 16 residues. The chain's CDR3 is CASSRNPGTVQETQYF. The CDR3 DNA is TGTGCCAGCAGCCGTAATCCCGGGACAGTCCAAGAGACCCAGTACTTC.

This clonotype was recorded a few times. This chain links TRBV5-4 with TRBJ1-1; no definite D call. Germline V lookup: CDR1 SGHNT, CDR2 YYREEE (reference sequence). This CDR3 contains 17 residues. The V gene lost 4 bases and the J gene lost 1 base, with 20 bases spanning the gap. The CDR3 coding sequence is TGTGCCAGCAGCCCCCAGAACTTGGTCTCATGGAACACTGAAGCTTTCTTT. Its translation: CASSPQNLVSWNTEAFF. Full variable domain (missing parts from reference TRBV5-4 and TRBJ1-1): ETGVTQSPTHLIKTRGQQVTLRCSSQSGHNTVSWYQQALGQGPQFIFQYYREEENGRGNFPPRFSGLQFPNYSSELNVNALELDDSALYLCASSPQNLVSWNTEAFFGQGTRLTVV.

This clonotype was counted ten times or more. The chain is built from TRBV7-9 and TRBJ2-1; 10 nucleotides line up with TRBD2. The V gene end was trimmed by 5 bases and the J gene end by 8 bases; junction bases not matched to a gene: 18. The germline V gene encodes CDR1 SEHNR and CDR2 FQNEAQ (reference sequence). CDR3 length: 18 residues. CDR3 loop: CASSRFEFSGRPTDEQFF. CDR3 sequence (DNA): TGTGCCAGCAGCCGTTTTGAGTTTAGCGGGAGGCCTACAGATGAGCAGTTCTTC.

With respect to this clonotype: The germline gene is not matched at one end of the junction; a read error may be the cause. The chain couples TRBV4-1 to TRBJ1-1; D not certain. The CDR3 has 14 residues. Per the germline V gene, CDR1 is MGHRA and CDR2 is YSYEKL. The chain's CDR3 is CDSSQATLNTEAFF. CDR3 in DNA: TGCGACAGCAGCCAAGCTACTTTGAACACTGAAGCTTTCTTT.

The CDR3 loop is CATQQRNNEQFF. The CDR3 DNA follows: TGTGCCACCCAGCAGCGGAACAATGAGCAGTTCTTC. The chain carries TRBV5-4 and TRBJ2-1; a possible D gene is TRBD2 (5 bases). Germline V gene sequence: CDR1 SGHNT, CDR2 YYREEE (reference sequence). Trimming stripped 9 bases from V and 5 bases from J, with 12 bases between. The CDR3 has 12 residues. The complete variable domain, with remaining parts taken from reference TRBV5-4 and TRBJ2-1, reads ETGVTQSPTHLIKTRGQQVTLRCSSQSGHNTVSWYQQALGQGPQFIFQYYREEENGRGNFPPRFSGLQFPNYSSELNVNALELDDSALYLCATQQRNNEQFFGPGTRLTVL.

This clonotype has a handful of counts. The CDR3 region is CASSLKGQGRSPEAFF. The CDR3 DNA sequence: TGCGCCAGCAGCTTGAAAGGGCAGGGTAGGAGCCCTGAAGCTTTCTTT. J is TRBJ1-1 and V is TRBV5-1; TRBD1 is a possible D gene (5 bases). CDR3 length: 16 residues. V lost 1 base and J 6 bases, leaving 19 bases between the germline ends. Per germline, CDR1 SGHRS and CDR2 YFSETQ.

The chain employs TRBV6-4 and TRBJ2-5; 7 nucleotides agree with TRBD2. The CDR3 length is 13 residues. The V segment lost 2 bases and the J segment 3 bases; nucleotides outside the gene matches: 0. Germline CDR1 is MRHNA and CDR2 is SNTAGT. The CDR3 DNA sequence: TGTGCCAGCAGTGACGGACTAGAAGAGACCCAGTACTTC. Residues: CASSDGLEETQYF.

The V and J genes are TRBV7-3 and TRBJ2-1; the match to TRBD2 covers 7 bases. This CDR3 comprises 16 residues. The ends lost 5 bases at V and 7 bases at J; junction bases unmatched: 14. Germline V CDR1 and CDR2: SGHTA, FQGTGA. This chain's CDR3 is CASSPLFAGAANEQFF. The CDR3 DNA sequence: TGTGCCAGCAGCCCCCTGTTTGCGGGAGCTGCTAATGAGCAGTTCTTC.

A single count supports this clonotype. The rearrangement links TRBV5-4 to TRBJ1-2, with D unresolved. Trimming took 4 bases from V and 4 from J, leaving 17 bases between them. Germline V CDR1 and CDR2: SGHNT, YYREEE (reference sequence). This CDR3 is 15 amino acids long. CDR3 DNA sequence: TGTGCCAGCAGCCCCAGATCCCTTATGAGCTATGGCTACACCTTC. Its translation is CASSPRSLMSYGYTF.

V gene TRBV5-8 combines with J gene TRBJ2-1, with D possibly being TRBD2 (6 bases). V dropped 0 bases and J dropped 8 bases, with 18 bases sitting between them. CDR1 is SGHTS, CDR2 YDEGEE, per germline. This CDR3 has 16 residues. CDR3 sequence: CASSLAPSRGIDEQFF. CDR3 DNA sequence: TGTGCCAGCAGCTTGGCTCCTAGCCGGGGGATCGATGAGCAGTTCTTC.

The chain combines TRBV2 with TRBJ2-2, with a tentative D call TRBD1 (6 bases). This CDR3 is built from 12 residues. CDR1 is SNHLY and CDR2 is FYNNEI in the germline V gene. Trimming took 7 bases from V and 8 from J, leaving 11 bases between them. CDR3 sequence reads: CASIQGKGELFF. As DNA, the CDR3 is TGTGCCAGCATCCAGGGGAAAGGGGAGCTGTTTTTT.

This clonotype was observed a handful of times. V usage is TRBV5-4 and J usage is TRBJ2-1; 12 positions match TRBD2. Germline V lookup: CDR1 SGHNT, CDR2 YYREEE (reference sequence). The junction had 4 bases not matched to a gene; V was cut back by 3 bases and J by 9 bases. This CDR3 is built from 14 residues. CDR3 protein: CASSSSGGATEQFF. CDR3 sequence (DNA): TGTGCCAGCAGCTCTAGCGGGGGGGCAACTGAGCAGTTCTTC.

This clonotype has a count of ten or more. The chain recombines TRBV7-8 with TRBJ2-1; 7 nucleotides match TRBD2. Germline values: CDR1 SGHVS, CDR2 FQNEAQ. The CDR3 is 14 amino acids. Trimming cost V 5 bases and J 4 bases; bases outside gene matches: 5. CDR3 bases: TGTGCCAGCAGCCCTTGGACTAGTTACAATGAGCAGTTCTTC. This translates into CASSPWTSYNEQFF.

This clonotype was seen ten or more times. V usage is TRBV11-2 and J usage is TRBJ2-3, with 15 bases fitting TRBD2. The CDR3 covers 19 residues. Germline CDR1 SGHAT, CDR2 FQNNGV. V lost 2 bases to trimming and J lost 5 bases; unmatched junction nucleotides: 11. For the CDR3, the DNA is TGTGCCAGCAGCTTAACCCGGACTAGCGGGGGGGCAGGAGGAGATACGCAGTATTTT. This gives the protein CASSLTRTSGGAGGDTQYF.

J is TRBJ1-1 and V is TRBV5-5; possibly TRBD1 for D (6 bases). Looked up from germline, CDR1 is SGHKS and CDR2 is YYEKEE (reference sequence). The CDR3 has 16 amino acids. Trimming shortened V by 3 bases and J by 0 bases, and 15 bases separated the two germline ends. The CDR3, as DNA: TGTGCCAGCAGCTGGGCACCGGGACACATGAACACTGAAGCTTTCTTT. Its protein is CASSWAPGHMNTEAFF.